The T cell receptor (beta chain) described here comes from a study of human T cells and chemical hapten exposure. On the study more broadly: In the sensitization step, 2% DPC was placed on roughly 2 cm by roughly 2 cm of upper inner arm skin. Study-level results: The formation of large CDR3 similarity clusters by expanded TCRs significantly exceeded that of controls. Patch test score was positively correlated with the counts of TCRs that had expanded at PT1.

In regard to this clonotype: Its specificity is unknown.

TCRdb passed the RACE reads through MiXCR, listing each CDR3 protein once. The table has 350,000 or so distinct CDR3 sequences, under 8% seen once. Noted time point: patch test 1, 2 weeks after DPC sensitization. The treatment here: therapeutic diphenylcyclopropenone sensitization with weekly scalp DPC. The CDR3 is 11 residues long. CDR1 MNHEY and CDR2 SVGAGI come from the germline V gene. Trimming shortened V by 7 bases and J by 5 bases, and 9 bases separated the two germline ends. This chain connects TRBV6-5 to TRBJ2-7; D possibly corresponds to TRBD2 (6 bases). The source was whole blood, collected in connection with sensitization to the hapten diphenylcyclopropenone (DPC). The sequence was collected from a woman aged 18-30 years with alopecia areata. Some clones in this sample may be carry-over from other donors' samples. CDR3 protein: CASTRGDEQYF. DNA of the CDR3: TGTGCCAGCACTCGCGGGGACGAGCAGTACTTC.